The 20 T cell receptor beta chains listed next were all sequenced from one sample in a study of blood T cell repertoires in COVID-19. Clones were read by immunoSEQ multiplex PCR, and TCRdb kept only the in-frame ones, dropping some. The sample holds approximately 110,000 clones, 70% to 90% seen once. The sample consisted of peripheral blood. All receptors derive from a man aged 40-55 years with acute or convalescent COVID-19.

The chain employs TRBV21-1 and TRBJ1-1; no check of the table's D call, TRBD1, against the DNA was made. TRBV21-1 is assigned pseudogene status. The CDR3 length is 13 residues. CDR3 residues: CASSKTGATEAFF. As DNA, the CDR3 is TGTGCCAGCAGCAAGACAGGGGCCACTGAAGCTTTCTTT.

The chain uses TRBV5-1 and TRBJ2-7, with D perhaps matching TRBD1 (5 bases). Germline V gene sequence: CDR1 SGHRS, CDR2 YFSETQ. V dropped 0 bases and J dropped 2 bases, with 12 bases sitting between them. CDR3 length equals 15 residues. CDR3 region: CASSLAPGPTYEQYF. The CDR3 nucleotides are TGCGCCAGCAGCTTGGCCCCAGGGCCGACCTACGAGCAGTACTTC.

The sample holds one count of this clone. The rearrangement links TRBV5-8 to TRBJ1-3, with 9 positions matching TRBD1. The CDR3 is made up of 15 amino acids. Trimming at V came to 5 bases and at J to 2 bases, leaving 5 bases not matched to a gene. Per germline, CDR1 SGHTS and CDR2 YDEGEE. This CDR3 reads CASRTGQGPGNTIYF. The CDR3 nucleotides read TGTGCCAGCAGAACGGGACAGGGACCTGGAAACACCATATATTTT.

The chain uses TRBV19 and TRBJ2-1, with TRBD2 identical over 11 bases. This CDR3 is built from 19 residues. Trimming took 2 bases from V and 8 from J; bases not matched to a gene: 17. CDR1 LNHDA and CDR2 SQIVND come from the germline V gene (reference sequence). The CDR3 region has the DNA TGTGCCAGTAGTATACCCCGGGGACTAGCGGAAGCAATTGTCGATGAGCAGTTCTTC. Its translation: CASSIPRGLAEAIVDEQFF.

The CDR3 reads CASSNLRLADEQFF. CDR3 DNA sequence: TGTGCCAGTAGTAACCTCAGACTAGCCGATGAGCAGTTCTTC. The chain couples TRBV19 to TRBJ2-1, with 7 nucleotides matching TRBD2. Germline V gene sequence: CDR1 LNHDA, CDR2 SQIVND (reference sequence). With V trimmed by 4 bases and J by 8 bases, 8 bases remained unmatched. This CDR3 is built from 14 residues.

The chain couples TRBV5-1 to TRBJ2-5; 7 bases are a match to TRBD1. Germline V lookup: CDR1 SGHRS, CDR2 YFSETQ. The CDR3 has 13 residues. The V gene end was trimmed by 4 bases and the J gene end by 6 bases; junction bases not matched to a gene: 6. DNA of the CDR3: TGCGCCAGCAGCCCGGGACAGCTCCAGACCCAGTACTTC. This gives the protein CASSPGQLQTQYF.

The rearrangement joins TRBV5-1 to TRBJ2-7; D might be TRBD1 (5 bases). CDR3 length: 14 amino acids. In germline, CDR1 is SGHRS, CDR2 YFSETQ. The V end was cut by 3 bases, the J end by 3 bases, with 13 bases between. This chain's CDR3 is CASSWEDSLYEQYF. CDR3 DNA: TGCGCCAGCAGCTGGGAAGACAGTCTCTACGAGCAGTACTTC. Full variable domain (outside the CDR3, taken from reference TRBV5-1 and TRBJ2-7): KAGVTQTPRYLIKTRGQQVTLSCSPISGHRSVSWYQQTPGQGLQFLFEYFSETQRNKGNFPGRFSGRQFSNSRSEMNVSTLELGDSALYLCASSWEDSLYEQYFGPGTRLTVT.

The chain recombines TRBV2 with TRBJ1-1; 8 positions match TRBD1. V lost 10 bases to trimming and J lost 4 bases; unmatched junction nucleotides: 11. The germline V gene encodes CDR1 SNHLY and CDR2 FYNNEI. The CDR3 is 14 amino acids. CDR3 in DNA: TGTGCCACCATAGGACAGGGACTTGGCACTGAAGCTTTCTTT. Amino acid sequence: CATIGQGLGTEAFF.

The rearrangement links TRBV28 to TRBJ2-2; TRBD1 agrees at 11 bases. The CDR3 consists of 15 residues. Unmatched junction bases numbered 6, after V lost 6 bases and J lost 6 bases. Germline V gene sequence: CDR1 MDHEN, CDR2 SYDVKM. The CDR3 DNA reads TGTGCCAGCAGCCCCTGGACAGGGGGCGCCGGGGAGCTGTTTTTT. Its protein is CASSPWTGGAGELFF.

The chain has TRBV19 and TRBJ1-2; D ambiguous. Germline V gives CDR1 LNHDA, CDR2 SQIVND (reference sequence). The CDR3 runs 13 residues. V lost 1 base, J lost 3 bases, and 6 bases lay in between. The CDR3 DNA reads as TGTGCCAGTAGTATAGGAACAGACTATGGCTACACCTTC. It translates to CASSIGTDYGYTF.

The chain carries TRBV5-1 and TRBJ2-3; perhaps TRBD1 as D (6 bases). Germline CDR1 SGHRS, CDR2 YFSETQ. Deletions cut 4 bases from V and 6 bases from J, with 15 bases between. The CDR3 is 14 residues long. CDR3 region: CASSLGTGLDTQYF. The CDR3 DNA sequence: TGCGCCAGCAGCCTTGGCACAGGGTTGGATACGCAGTATTTT.

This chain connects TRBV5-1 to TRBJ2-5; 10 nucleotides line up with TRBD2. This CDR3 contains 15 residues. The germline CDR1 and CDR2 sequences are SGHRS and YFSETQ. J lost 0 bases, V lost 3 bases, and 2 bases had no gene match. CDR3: CASSWGTSDQETQYF. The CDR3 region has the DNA TGCGCCAGCAGCTGGGGGACTAGCGACCAAGAGACCCAGTACTTC.

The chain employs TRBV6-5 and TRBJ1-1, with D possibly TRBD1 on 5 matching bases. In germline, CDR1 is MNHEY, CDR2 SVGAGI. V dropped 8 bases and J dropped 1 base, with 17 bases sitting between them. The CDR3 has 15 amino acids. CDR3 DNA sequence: TGTGCCAGCTATCCCTCAGGGCCCAAGAACACTGAAGCTTTCTTT. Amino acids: CASYPSGPKNTEAFF.

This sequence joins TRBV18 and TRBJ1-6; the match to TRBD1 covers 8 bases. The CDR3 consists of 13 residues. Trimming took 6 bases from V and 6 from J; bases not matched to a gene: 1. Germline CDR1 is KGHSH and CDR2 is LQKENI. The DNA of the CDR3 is TGTGCCAGCTCCGACAGGGGTAATTCACCCCTCCACTTT. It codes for CASSDRGNSPLHF.

The CDR3 loop reads CSVGNKQETQYF. The CDR3 DNA follows: TGCAGCGTTGGTAACAAACAAGAGACCCAGTACTTC. The J gene is TRBJ2-5, the V gene TRBV29-1; D is ambiguous. Germline V gene lookup returns CDR1 SQVTM and CDR2 ANQGSEA. The CDR3 contains 12 residues. V was cut by 4 bases and J by 2 bases, with 8 bases left in between.

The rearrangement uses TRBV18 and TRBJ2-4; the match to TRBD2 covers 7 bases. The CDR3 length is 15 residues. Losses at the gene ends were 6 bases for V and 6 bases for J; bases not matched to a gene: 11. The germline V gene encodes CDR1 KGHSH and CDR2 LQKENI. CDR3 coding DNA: TGTGCCAGCTCGGGACTAACCCATCCCGCAAACATTCAGTACTTC. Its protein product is CASSGLTHPANIQYF.

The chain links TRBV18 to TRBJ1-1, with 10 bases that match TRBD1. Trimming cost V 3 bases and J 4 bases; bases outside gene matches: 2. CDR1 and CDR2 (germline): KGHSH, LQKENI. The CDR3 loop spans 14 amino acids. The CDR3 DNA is TGTGCCAGCTCACCGGGACAGGGGCGCACTGAAGCTTTCTTT. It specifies CASSPGQGRTEAFF.

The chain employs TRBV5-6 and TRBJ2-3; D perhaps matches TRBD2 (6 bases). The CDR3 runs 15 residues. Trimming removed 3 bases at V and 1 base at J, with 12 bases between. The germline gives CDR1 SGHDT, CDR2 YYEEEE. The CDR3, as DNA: TGTGCCAGCAGCTGGGGACTGAAGGGCACAGATACGCAGTATTTT. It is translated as CASSWGLKGTDTQYF.

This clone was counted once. DNA of the CDR3: TGTGCCAGCTCACCCCCGGGACAGGTGAATAGCAATCAGCCCCAGCATTTT. Amino acids: CASSPPGQVNSNQPQHF. V usage is TRBV18 and J usage is TRBJ1-5; 8 bases fit TRBD1. The J segment lost 0 bases and the V segment lost 3 bases, leaving 7 bases of the junction unmatched. Germline CDR1 KGHSH, CDR2 LQKENI. The CDR3 length is 17 residues.

Written as DNA, the CDR3 is TGTGCCAGCACTAGCGGGGGGTTGGACGGGGAGCTGTTTTTT. Translating gives CASTSGGLDGELFF. The chain couples TRBV9 to TRBJ2-2; the match to TRBD2 covers 11 bases. The germline gives CDR1 SGDLS, CDR2 YYNGEE. This CDR3 has 14 amino acids. The V gene end was trimmed by 6 bases and the J gene end by 7 bases; junction bases not matched to a gene: 5.